This T cell receptor beta chain was retrieved from a study of CD8+ T cells in alopecia areata. Findings and caveats of the study: During tofacitinib treatment, many expanded lesional clones remained in scalp and blood. It was lesional scalp, especially alopecia totalis/universalis, that showed higher clonality than normal scalp.

cDNA prepared by RNA extraction and subsequent reverse transcription served as the template for sequencing. TCRdb's table, derived via immunoSEQ multiplex PCR, lists solely in-frame clones and lacks some. The profile shows about 130,000 clones, nearly 55% of them singletons. Concerning this clone itself: The antigen remains undetermined.

The V gene's germline CDR1 is MNHEY and CDR2 SMNVEV (reference sequence). The CDR3 sequence is 14 residues long. With 3 bases clipped from V and 4 bases from J, the junction kept 1 base outside the gene matches. The treatment is: oral pan-JAK inhibitor, 5-10 mg twice daily. The source of this sequence is a human donor with alopecia areata. The J gene is TRBJ1-5, the V gene TRBV27; TRBD1 matches 9 bases. This sample comprised CD8+ T cells sorted from blood, obtained at week 4, from a patient treated with tofacitinib. The CDR3 sequence: CASSLGQGNQPQHF. The CDR3 nucleotides are TGTGCCAGCAGTTTGGGACAGGGTAATCAGCCCCAGCATTTT.